This T cell receptor (beta chain) was sequenced in a study of blood T cell repertoires in COVID-19. Study summary: Samples representing acute and convalescent COVID-19 were sourced from the United States, Italy and Spain. From T cells, B-cell-depleted T cells, or PBMCs came the material, which was cDNA or gDNA.

This clone was seen a few times. In the original workflow: Amplification from reference gene primers served as the basis for estimated nucleated cell counts. Some clones are missing from TCRdb's copy, which holds only in-frame ones; the method was immunoSEQ multiplex PCR. V and J calls and clone size come straight from that table; D and trimming were deduced from the DNA. The sample has about 160,000 clones; more than 75% are singletons. CDR1 is SGHDN, CDR2 FVKESK, per germline. The V end was cut by 4 bases, the J end by 4 bases, with 8 bases between. The CDR3 has 13 residues. The TCR comes from a man in his forties or fifties with acute or convalescent COVID-19. The chain employs TRBV14 and TRBJ2-1; D may be TRBD2 (6 bases). Material for sequencing was peripheral blood. The CDR3 loop is CASSRDSYNEQFF. DNA of the CDR3: TGTGCCAGCAGCCGGGACTCGTACAATGAGCAGTTCTTC.